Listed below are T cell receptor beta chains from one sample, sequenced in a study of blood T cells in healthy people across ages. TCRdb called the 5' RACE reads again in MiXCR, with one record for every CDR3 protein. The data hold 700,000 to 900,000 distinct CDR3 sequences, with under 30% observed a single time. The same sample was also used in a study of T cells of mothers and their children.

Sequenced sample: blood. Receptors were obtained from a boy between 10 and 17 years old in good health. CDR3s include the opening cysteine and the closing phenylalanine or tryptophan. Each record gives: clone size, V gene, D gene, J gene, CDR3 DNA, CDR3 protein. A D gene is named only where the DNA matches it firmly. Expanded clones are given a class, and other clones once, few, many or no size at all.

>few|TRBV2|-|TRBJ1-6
TGTGCCAGCAGCGGTCCCGTCACTTATAATTCACCCCTCCACTTT
CASSGPVTYNSPLHF
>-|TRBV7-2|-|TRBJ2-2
TGTGCCAGCGGGCCTTTTGGGAACACCGGGGAGCTGTTTTTT
CASGPFGNTGELFF
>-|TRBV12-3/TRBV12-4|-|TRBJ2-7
TGTGCCAGCAGACGACAGGTAGCCTACGAGCAGTACTTC
CASRRQVAYEQYF
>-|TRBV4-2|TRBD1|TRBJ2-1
TGTGCCAGCAGCCAAGATGGGACAGAGTACAATGAGCAGTTCTTC
CASSQDGTEYNEQFF
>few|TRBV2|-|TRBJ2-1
TGTGCCAGCAAATCAGGCCTCCCAGGGGAGCAGTTCTTC
CASKSGLPGEQFF
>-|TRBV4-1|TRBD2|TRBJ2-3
TGCGCCAGCAGCCAACAAACTAGCGGTAGCACAGATGCGCAGTATTTT
CASSQQTSGSTDAQYF
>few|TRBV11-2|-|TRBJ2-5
TGTGCCAGCAGCTTAGATCCAGGGATCACGCGAGGGGAGACCCAGTACTTC
CASSLDPGITRGETQYF
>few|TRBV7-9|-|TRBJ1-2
TGTGCCAGCAGCCCCCAGAGGGACTATGGCTACACCTTC
CASSPQRDYGYTF
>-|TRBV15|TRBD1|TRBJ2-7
TGTGCCACCAGCACCGGGACAGGGTACTACGAGCAGTACTTC
CATSTGTGYYEQYF
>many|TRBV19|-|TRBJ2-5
TGTGCCAGTAGTAAAAGAGAGACCCAGTACTTC
CASSKRETQYF
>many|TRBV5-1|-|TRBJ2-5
TGCGCCAGCAGCCCCTGGGGGAATGGCGAGACCCAGTACTTC
CASSPWGNGETQYF
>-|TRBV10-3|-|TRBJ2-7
TGTGCCATCAGTGAGTCGGAGTACAGAACCTACGAGCAGTACTTC
CAISESEYRTYEQYF